This T cell receptor beta chain emerged from a study of identical twins. The CDR3 covers 15 residues. Germline V lookup: CDR1 SGHTA, CDR2 FQGNSA. With V trimmed by 5 bases and J by 6 bases, 9 bases remained unmatched. MiXCR was run by TCRdb on the 5' RACE reads, yielding one entry per CDR3 protein. The repertoire holds 430,000 or so distinct CDR3 sequences, with less than 25% as singletons. These data are also associated with another study on T cells expressing NK-cell markers.

V usage is TRBV7-2 and J usage is TRBJ2-1, with 8 bases fitting TRBD2. Sequencing was done on a sample of CD4+ T cells sorted from blood. The source is a woman aged 18-29 years in good health. DNA of the CDR3: TGTGCCAGCAGCATATACGGGACTAGGGGCAATGAGCAGTTCTTC. The encoded protein is CASSIYGTRGNEQFF.